Sequencing of this T cell receptor (beta chain) was carried out in a study of memory CD4+ T cells and cytomegalovirus serostatus. Overall study context: Donors were healthy Belgian adults, under ten CMV seropositive and about 24 seronegative. Study results and caveats: CD4+ memory repertoires contained about 40% of the roughly 160 reported CMV TCRbeta sequences.

This clone came up a few times. Its antigen is currently unknown. The sort gate was single viable CD3+CD4+CD8-CD45RO+ cells for memory CD4+ T cells. The CDR3 runs to 13 residues. Germline CDR1 reads ENHRY; CDR2 reads SYGVKD. The ends were cut back, 0 bases at V and 6 bases at J, with 8 bases in the middle. Libraries were prepared by immunoSEQ multiplex PCR; TCRdb keeps only in-frame clonotypes and omits some of them. This sample has just under 40,000 clones, with about 73% found just once. V gene TRBV10-3 combines with J gene TRBJ1-2, with no clear D. This receptor was obtained from an adult in good health and CMV-seronegative. The material sequenced was memory CD4+ T cells from blood. CDR3 bases: TGTGCCATCAGTGAGTCCACGACGGATGGCTACACCTTC. Translated: CAISESTTDGYTF.